The clone carrying this T cell receptor (beta chain) has just a few counts. Its antigen is currently unknown. After removal of 6 bases from V and 1 base from J, the junction contained 8 bases not matched to a gene. From germline, CDR1 is SNHLY and CDR2 FYNNEI. This CDR3 has 15 amino acids. This sample is drawn from a study of vaccination and CD4 T cells after COVID-19. Specified time point: late sampling 161 to 241 days after vaccination in a few convalescent patients. Treatment reported: approximately nine-day PBMC culture with coronavirus spike peptide pools or control peptides (ViraFEST assay). Cultured CD4+ T-cell DNA underwent Oncomine TCR Beta short-read sequencing. TCRdb reprocessed the PCR reads with MiXCR, giving one entry per CDR3 protein. In the table there are over 20,000 distinct CDR3 sequences, 35% to 40% of which are singletons.

V is TRBV2 and J is TRBJ1-2; TRBD1 aligns across 7 bases. Here the sequenced sample was CD4+ T cells from blood, cultured in vitro, taken about 7 months after SARS-CoV-2 vaccination. The receptor's source is a human donor who had recovered from COVID-19. The CDR3, as DNA: TGTGCCAGCAGAGCCGACAGGGTTGTTAACTATGGCTACACCTTC. This sequence encodes CASRADRVVNYGYTF.